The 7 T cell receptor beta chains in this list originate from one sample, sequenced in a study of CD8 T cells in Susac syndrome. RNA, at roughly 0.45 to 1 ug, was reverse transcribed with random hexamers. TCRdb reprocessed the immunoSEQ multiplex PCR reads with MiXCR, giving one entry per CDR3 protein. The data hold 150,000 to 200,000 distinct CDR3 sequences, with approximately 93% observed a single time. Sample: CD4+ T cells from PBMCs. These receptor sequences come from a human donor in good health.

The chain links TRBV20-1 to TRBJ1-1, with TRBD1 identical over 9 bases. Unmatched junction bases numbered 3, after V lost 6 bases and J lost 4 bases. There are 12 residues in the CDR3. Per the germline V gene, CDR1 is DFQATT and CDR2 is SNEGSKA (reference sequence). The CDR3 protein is CSALTGGTEAFF. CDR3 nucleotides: TGCAGTGCGTTGACAGGGGGCACTGAAGCTTTCTTT.

CDR3 sequence (DNA): TGTGCCAGCAGTACCTCTCCCCCTAACTATGGCTACACCTTC. Translating it yields CASSTSPPNYGYTF. The chain links TRBV6-2 or TRBV6-3 to TRBJ1-2; D is ambiguous. CDR3 length equals 14 residues. Trimming took 5 bases from V and 0 from J, leaving 10 bases between them. Germline CDR1 MNHEY, CDR2 SVGEGT.

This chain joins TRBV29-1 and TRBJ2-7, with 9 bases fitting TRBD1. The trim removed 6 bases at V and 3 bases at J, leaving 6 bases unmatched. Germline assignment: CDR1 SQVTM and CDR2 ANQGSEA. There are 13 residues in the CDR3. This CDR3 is CSVGQGHFYEQYF. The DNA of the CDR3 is TGCAGCGTCGGACAGGGGCACTTCTACGAGCAGTACTTC.

The CDR3 DNA follows: TGTGCCAGCAGCTTATCCCCCGCTAGCACAGATACGCAGTATTTT. Its translation is CASSLSPASTDTQYF. The chain employs TRBV7-2 and TRBJ2-3; unclear D gene. Germline loops: CDR1 SGHTA, CDR2 FQGNSA. V lost 2 bases and J lost 0, with 9 bases in between. There are 15 residues in the CDR3. The full variable domain, in which reference TRBV7-2 and TRBJ2-3 provide the parts outside the CDR3, is GAGVSQSPSNKVTEKGKDVELRCDPISGHTALYWYRQSLGQGLEFLIYFQGNSAPDKSGLPSDRFSAERTGGSVSTLTIQRTQQEDSAVYLCASSLSPASTDTQYFGPGTRLTVL.

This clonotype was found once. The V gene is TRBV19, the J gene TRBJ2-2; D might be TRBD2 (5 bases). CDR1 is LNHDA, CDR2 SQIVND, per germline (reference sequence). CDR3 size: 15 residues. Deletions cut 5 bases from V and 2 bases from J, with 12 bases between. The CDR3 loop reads CASSVEVVNTGELFF. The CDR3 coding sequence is TGTGCCAGTAGTGTGGAGGTGGTAAACACCGGGGAGCTGTTTTTT.

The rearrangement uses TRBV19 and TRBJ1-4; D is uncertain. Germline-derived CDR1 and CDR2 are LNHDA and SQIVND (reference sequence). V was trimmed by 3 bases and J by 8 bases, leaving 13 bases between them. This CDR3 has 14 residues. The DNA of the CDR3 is TGTGCCAGTAGTATGGAGCAGGCCGGCGAAAAACTGTTTTTT. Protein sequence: CASSMEQAGEKLFF. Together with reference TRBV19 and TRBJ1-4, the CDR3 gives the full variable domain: DGGITQSPKYLFRKEGQNVTLSCEQNLNHDAMYWYRQDPGQGLRLIYYSQIVNDFQKGDIAEGYSVSREKKESFPLTVTSAQKNPTAFYLCASSMEQAGEKLFFGSGTQLSVL.

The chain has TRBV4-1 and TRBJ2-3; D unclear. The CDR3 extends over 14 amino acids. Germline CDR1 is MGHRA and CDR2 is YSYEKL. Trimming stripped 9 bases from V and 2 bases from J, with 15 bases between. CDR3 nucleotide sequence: TGCGCCAGTGGAGATCCCCCGATCACAGATACGCAGTATTTT. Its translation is CASGDPPITDTQYF.